Below are 9 T cell receptor beta chains sequenced from a single sample in a study of brain T cells in children with intractable seizures. Repertoires were generated with immunoSEQ multiplex PCR, while TCRdb's copy carries only in-frame clones and drops some. The profile shows around 80,000 clones, approximately 89% of them singletons. Sequencing used peripheral blood, obtained at surgery. The receptors were sampled from a girl aged 2 to 10 with Rasmussen encephalitis and intractable seizures.

For the CDR3, the DNA is TGTGCCAGCAGTACCTGGGGACAGAGCAATCAGCCCCAGCATTTT. Its protein product is CASSTWGQSNQPQHF. The chain has TRBV6-6 and TRBJ1-5; TRBD1 matches 7 bases. Trimming at V came to 5 bases and at J to 1 base, leaving 5 bases not matched to a gene. Germline V gene data show CDR1 as MNHNY and CDR2 as SVGAGI (reference sequence). The CDR3 extends over 15 amino acids.

V is TRBV29-1 and J is TRBJ2-7; D possibly matches TRBD1 or TRBD2 (5 bases each). Deletions cut 2 bases from V and 6 bases from J, with 17 bases between. The CDR3 spans 14 residues. Germline CDR1 SQVTM, CDR2 ANQGSEA. CDR3 sequence (DNA): TGCAGCGTTGAAAAAGGGACCGTTGGTTTCGAGCAGTACTTC. It yields the protein CSVEKGTVGFEQYF.

This chain joins TRBV13 and TRBJ2-7; 7 nucleotides agree with TRBD1. V lost 5 bases to trimming and J lost 2 bases; unmatched junction nucleotides: 6. The CDR3 is made up of 14 amino acids. CDR1 and CDR2 (germline): PRHDT, FYEKMQ (reference sequence). CDR3 coding DNA: TGTGCCAGCAGCCCGCCGGGACAGCCCTACGAGCAGTACTTC. Its protein is CASSPPGQPYEQYF.

The chain is built from TRBV6-1 and TRBJ1-1, with D maybe TRBD1 (5 bases). V lost 3 bases, J lost 6 bases, and 32 bases lay in between. The CDR3 is 20 amino acids. Looked up from germline, CDR1 is MNHNS and CDR2 is SASEGT. The CDR3 nucleotides read TGTGCCAGCAGTGATCTCACAGGCGGGGACGTTGGTCCAATACTATCTGAAGCTTTCTTT. Translating gives CASSDLTGGDVGPILSEAFF.

The rearrangement links TRBV18 to TRBJ1-2; D is unclear. Trimming left V 1 base short and J 4 bases short, with 7 bases between. The CDR3 totals 13 residues. Per the germline V gene, CDR1 is KGHSH and CDR2 is LQKENI. The DNA of the CDR3 is TGTGCCAGCTCACCACAAACAGTCTATGGCTACACCTTC. It yields the protein CASSPQTVYGYTF.

This sequence joins TRBV2 and TRBJ2-3, with D perhaps being TRBD1 or TRBD2 (5 bases each). Per germline, CDR1 SNHLY and CDR2 FYNNEI. The CDR3 runs 14 residues. Trimming cost V 9 bases and J 9 bases, with 22 bases left between them. The CDR3 loop is CASHSGTPSGTQYF. CDR3 nucleotides: TGTGCCAGTCATTCCGGGACCCCGTCAGGGACGCAGTATTTT. The whole variable domain, remainder taken from reference TRBV2 and TRBJ2-3, is EPEVTQTPSHQVTQMGQEVILRCVPISNHLYFYWYRQILGQKVEFLVSFYNNEISEKSEIFDDQFSVERPDGSNFTLKIRSTKLEDSAMYFCASHSGTPSGTQYFGPGTRLTVL.

The chain combines TRBV5-1 with TRBJ1-6, with D unresolved. This CDR3 has 14 residues. Germline values: CDR1 SGHRS, CDR2 YFSETQ. Trimming cost V 4 bases and J 4 bases, with 9 bases left between them. The CDR3 DNA reads as TGCGCCAGCAGCAGACACCGGTATAATTCACCCCTCCACTTT. Translation gives CASSRHRYNSPLHF.

This chain links TRBV7-6 with TRBJ1-6; possible D gene TRBD1, 6 bases. The V end was cut by 3 bases, the J end by 6 bases, with 15 bases between. The CDR3 contains 16 residues. Looked up from germline, CDR1 is SGHVS and CDR2 is FNYEAQ. CDR3 DNA sequence: TGTGCCAGCAGCTTTAGTGCGACAGGTATTAATTCACCCCTCCACTTT. As protein: CASSFSATGINSPLHF.

The chain links TRBV19 to TRBJ1-2; perhaps TRBD1 as D (6 bases). This CDR3 has 12 amino acids. CDR1 and CDR2 from the germline V gene are LNHDA and SQIVND (reference sequence). Trimming pared 5 bases from V and 8 bases from J, leaving 12 bases between. CDR3 DNA sequence: TGTGCCAGTAGTCCTTGGAGGGGGGGCTACACCTTC. It codes for CASSPWRGGYTF.